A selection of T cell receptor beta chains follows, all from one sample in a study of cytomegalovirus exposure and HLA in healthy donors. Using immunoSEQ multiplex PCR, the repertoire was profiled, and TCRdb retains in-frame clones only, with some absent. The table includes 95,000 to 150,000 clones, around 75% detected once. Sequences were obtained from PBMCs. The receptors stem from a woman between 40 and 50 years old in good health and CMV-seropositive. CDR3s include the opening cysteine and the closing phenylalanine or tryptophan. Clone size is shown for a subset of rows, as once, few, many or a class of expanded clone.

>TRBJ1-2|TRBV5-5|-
CASSLGDRGLWGYTF
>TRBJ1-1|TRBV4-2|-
CASSQDQGEAFF
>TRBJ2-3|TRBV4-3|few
CASSQDRGGMTDTQYF
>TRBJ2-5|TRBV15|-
CATSRDGDRVGETQYF
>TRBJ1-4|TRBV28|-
CASSRGGRGREKLFF
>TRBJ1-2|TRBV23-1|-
CASSQYGIYGYTF
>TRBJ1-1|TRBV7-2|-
CASSLIVVSEAFF
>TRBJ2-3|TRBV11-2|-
CASSPPSFVRDRVSNTQYF
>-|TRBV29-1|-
CSAKRELGSEQYF
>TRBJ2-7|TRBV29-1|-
CSVQGYEQYF
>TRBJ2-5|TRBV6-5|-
CASSYRGRGETQYF
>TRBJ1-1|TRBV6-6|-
CASSYQGVNTEAFF
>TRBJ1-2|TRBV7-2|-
CASSLSGQGAVYGYTF
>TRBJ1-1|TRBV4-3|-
CASSQEGGNTEAFF
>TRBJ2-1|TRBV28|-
CASTRGTSGNNEQFF
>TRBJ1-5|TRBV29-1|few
CSVEEGRNQPQHF
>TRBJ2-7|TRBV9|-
CASSDTGAPGKQYF
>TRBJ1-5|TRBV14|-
CASSQQNQPQHF
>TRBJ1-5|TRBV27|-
CASSLQATNQPQHF
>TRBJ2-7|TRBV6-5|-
CASSPGGLEQYF
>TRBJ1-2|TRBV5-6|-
CASSSGGPIDAYGYTF
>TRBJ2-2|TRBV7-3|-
CASSPKAPSGELFF
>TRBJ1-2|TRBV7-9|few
CASSLRAGGNGYTF
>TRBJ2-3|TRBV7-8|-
CASTLNWATDTQYF
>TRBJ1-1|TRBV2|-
CASSDRRGPNTEAFF
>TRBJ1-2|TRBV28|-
CATGDNGYTF
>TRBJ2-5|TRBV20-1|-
CSARDWETQYF
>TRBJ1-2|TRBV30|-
CAWSVVLGGYTF